These 13 T cell receptor beta chains were sequenced from one sample in a study of blood T cell repertoires in COVID-19 (dated by TCRdb to the early 2020s). Libraries were prepared through the immunoSEQ multiplex PCR assay. The immuneACCESS repertoire file appears here via TCRdb, limited to in-frame rearrangements. These files lack a portion of the clones; in checked studies, under half of the deficit traces to unresolved V genes, and the cause of the others is not known. For this sample there are 60,000 to 85,000 clones; over 75% appear just once. Clones ranked in the top ten supply 7.3% of the sample. The sample consisted of peripheral blood. The source of these receptors is a man aged 35 to 55 with COVID-19, enrolled during active disease.

This rearrangement joins TRBV30 to TRBJ2-3; 9 nucleotides match TRBD2. CDR1 and CDR2 from the germline V gene are GTSNPN and SVGIG (reference sequence). The CDR3 covers 13 residues. Germline trimming cut 5 bases from V and 5 bases from J; bases unmatched to any gene: 5. The CDR3 spells CAWERGEGDTQYF. The CDR3 DNA reads as TGTGCCTGGGAGCGGGGGGAGGGAGATACGCAGTATTTT.

The chain employs TRBV19 and TRBJ2-7; 15 nucleotides match TRBD2. The CDR3 is 15 residues long. Germline assignment: CDR1 LNHDA and CDR2 SQIVND (reference sequence). V dropped 5 bases and J dropped 4; count of bases not matched to a gene: 3. CDR3 in DNA: TGTGCCAGTAGTCCAGGGACTAGCGGGGGGTACGAGCAGTACTTC. Encoded protein: CASSPGTSGGYEQYF.

This chain links TRBV19 with TRBJ1-5, with 8 bases identical to TRBD1. After removal of 5 bases from V and 1 base from J, the junction contained 4 bases not matched to a gene. The CDR3 is made up of 15 amino acids. Germline assignment: CDR1 LNHDA and CDR2 SQIVND (reference sequence). CDR3 protein: CASSQRTGSNQPQHF. The CDR3 DNA sequence: TGTGCCAGTAGTCAACGGACAGGGAGCAATCAGCCCCAGCATTTT.

This rearrangement joins TRBV6-5 to TRBJ2-7; TRBD2 might be the D (6 bases). V lost 6 bases and J lost 1, with 16 bases in between. The CDR3 length is 15 residues. Germline CDR1 and CDR2: MNHEY and SVGAGI. The CDR3 region has the DNA TGTGCCAGCAGGGGAGGACCGAAGTCATCCTACGAGCAGTACTTC. Its translation: CASRGGPKSSYEQYF.

This chain joins TRBV19 and TRBJ1-3; D remains unclear. This CDR3 is built from 14 residues. V was cut by 4 bases and J by 2 bases, with 9 bases left in between. Germline values: CDR1 LNHDA, CDR2 SQIVND (reference sequence). This CDR3 reads CASSTKGAGNTIYF. The CDR3 DNA sequence: TGTGCCAGTAGTACGAAGGGAGCTGGAAACACCATATATTTT.

The chain joins TRBV5-1 to TRBJ1-5; D is unclear. Trimming took off 5 bases at V and 0 bases at J, with 15 bases between the two ends. Per the germline V gene, CDR1 is SGHRS and CDR2 is YFSETQ. The CDR3 runs to 16 residues. This CDR3 is CASRSGETYSNQPQHF. DNA of the CDR3: TGCGCCAGCAGATCCGGGGAGACATATAGCAATCAGCCCCAGCATTTT.

This rearrangement joins TRBV6-5 to TRBJ1-2; D uncertain. V shed 3 bases and J shed 7 bases, with 12 bases lying between them. CDR3 length: 13 amino acids. Germline loops: CDR1 MNHEY, CDR2 SVGAGI. The CDR3 DNA reads TGTGCCAGCAGTTATGGGGAGTCTGGTGGCTACACCTTC. Its translation: CASSYGESGGYTF.

The CDR3 nucleotides are TGCGCCAGCAGTCACCCTATACTTACAAGCGGGGGTTACACAGATACGCAGTATTTT. Translating gives CASSHPILTSGGYTDTQYF. The chain joins TRBV23-1 to TRBJ2-3; 8 bases are shared with TRBD2. TRBV23-1 belongs to the ORF category, with a function that is uncertain. Trimming at V came to 3 bases and at J to 2 bases, leaving 16 bases not matched to a gene. This CDR3 spans 19 amino acids.

The rearrangement joins TRBV2 to TRBJ2-3, with 8 bases identical to TRBD2. With V trimmed by 6 bases and J by 3 bases, 5 bases remained unmatched. The CDR3 is 14 residues long. CDR1 is SNHLY, CDR2 FYNNEI, per germline. CDR3: CASRWLAGTDTQYF. In nucleotides, the CDR3 is TGTGCCAGCAGATGGTTAGCGGGGACAGATACGCAGTATTTT.

The chain recombines TRBV28 with TRBJ2-4; 8 nucleotides agree with TRBD2. Germline CDR1 and CDR2: MDHEN and SYDVKM. J was trimmed by 0 bases and V by 5 bases; bases with no gene match: 3. CDR3 length equals 15 residues. The DNA of the CDR3 is TGTGCCAGCAGTGCGGGGGGCCTAGCCAAAAACATTCAGTACTTC. Translation: CASSAGGLAKNIQYF.

The rearrangement links TRBV28 to TRBJ2-1; 10 positions agree with TRBD1. The J segment lost 1 base and the V segment lost 5 bases, leaving 5 bases of the junction unmatched. The CDR3 runs to 16 residues. The germline gives CDR1 MDHEN, CDR2 SYDVKM. CDR3 bases: TGTGCCAGCAGTGCACCGGGACAGGGGTCCTACAATGAGCAGTTCTTC. Translating gives CASSAPGQGSYNEQFF.

The V call is TRBV5-5, the J call TRBJ1-1, with D possibly TRBD1 on 6 matching bases. Germline CDR1 reads SGHKS; CDR2 reads YYEKEE (reference sequence). This CDR3 spans 13 amino acids. V lost 4 bases, J lost 1 base, and 8 bases lay in between. CDR3: CASSLQGNTEAFF. DNA for the CDR3: TGTGCCAGCAGCCTACAGGGGAACACTGAAGCTTTCTTT.

Only one count was recorded for this clone. The chain has TRBV7-2 and TRBJ1-2; 11 nucleotides line up with TRBD1. The CDR3 runs 14 residues. After removal of 6 bases from V and 7 bases from J, the junction contained 7 bases not matched to a gene. Germline lookup yields CDR1 SGHTA and CDR2 FQGNSA. The CDR3 DNA reads as TGTGCCAGCAGGTCTCGGACAGGGGGCTCTGGCTACACCTTC. Protein: CASRSRTGGSGYTF. Supplemented by reference TRBV7-2 and TRBJ1-2, the full variable domain reads GAGVSQSPSNKVTEKGKDVELRCDPISGHTALYWYRQSLGQGLEFLIYFQGNSAPDKSGLPSDRFSAERTGGSVSTLTIQRTQQEDSAVYLCASRSRTGGSGYTFGSGTRLTVV.